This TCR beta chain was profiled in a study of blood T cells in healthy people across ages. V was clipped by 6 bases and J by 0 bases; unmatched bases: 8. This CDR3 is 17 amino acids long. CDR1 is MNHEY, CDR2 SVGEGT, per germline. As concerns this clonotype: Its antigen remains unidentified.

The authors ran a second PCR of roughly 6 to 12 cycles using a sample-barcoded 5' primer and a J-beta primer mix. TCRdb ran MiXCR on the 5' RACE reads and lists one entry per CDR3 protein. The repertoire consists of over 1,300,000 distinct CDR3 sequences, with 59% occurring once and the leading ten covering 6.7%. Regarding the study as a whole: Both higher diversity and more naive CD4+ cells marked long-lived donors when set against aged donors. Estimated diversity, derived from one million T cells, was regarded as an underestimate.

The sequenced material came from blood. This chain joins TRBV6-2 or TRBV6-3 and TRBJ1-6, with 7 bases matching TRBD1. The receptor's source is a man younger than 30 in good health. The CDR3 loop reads CASRGTEQISYNSPLHF. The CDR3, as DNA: TGTGCCAGCAGGGGGACAGAGCAAATCTCCTATAATTCACCCCTCCACTTT.